This T cell receptor beta chain was sequenced for a study of T cells in Graves' hyperthyroidism and ophthalmopathy. The study's findings and limits: Clonotypes that were expanded in thyroid above 0.001 mostly appeared in blood too.

RNA transcripts served as the template for amplifying TCR beta CDR3 regions. When the TCR CDR3 underwent first-round RT-PCR, the HTBI primer set was used. TCRdb called the multiplex PCR reads again in MiXCR, with one record for every CDR3 protein. Among 550,000 to 600,000 distinct CDR3 sequences, around 17% were seen once, and the ten largest hold under 20%. Germline V gene sequence: CDR1 LGHDT, CDR2 YNNKEL (reference sequence). The CDR3 loop spans 14 amino acids. The V end lost 5 bases, the J end lost 2 bases, and 11 bases lay between the germline ends. As to this clonotype: Its specificity is unknown.

The sequencing input was blood. V is TRBV3-1 and J is TRBJ2-3; weak D call: TRBD1 (6 bases). This clonotype originated in a woman between 18 and 30 years old with Graves' hyperthyroidism. As DNA, the CDR3 is TGTGCCAGCAGCGAAGGGACAAACACAGATACGCAGTATTTT. This translates into CASSEGTNTDTQYF.